A selection of T cell receptor beta chains follows, all from one sample in a study of shared clonotypes between healthy human individuals. The method was immunoSEQ multiplex PCR; TCRdb's version includes in-frame clones alone and lacks a portion of them. The sample yields approximately 2.3 million clones, approximately 93% seen once. The sequenced sample was naive CD4+ T cells from PBMCs. The receptors come from a young man in good health. Some clones in this sample may be carry-over from other donors' samples. The CDR3 runs from the conserved cysteine through the conserved F or W. Fields, in order: J gene, clone size, V gene, D gene, CDR3 protein, CDR3 DNA. The D gene is left open where the match is weak. Clone size appears in some rows only: once, few, many, or a class for an expanded clone.

TRBJ2-7 - TRBV7-6 - CASSMRNPYEQYF TGTGCCAGCAGCATGCGGAACCCCTACGAGCAGTACTTC
TRBJ2-5 - TRBV29-1 - CSVLRQAQRTQYF TGCAGCGTGCTACGGCAGGCCCAAAGGACCCAGTACTTC
TRBJ1-1 - TRBV29-1 TRBD1 CSGGGQLNTEAFF TGCAGCGGCGGGGGACAGCTGAACACTGAAGCTTTCTTT
TRBJ2-3 - TRBV9 TRBD2 CASSVVGGRTDTQYF TGTGCCAGCAGCGTAGTGGGCGGGAGAACAGATACGCAGTATTTT
TRBJ2-7 - TRBV18 - CASSPKARPEEQYF TGTGCCAGCTCACCAAAGGCCCGCCCTGAAGAGCAGTACTTC
TRBJ1-4 - TRBV18 - CASSPSGAGNEKLFF TGTGCCAGCTCACCTTCAGGGGCTGGAAATGAAAAACTGTTTTTT
TRBJ1-3 - TRBV28 - CASSLGAAPGNTIYF TGTGCCAGCAGCTTGGGAGCGGCCCCTGGAAACACCATATATTTT
TRBJ2-3 - TRBV7-3 - CASSSPGDTQYF TGTGCCAGCAGCTCCCCCGGGGATACGCAGTATTTT
TRBJ2-7 - TRBV7-2 TRBD2 CASSPQSLAGALEQYF TGTGCCAGCAGCCCCCAGTCCCTAGCGGGAGCCTTGGAGCAGTACTTC
TRBJ2-5 - TRBV6-6 - CASREEVRETQYF TGTGCCAGCAGGGAGGAGGTTCGGGAGACCCAGTACTTC
TRBJ2-1 - TRBV20-1 - CSASVRDEQFF TGCAGTGCTAGCGTCCGGGATGAGCAGTTCTTC
TRBJ2-1 - TRBV6-1 - CASSEYSRRGLRGGNEQFF TGTGCCAGCAGTGAATATAGTAGGCGGGGACTCAGAGGAGGCAATGAGCAGTTCTTC
TRBJ2-1 once TRBV11-3 TRBD1 CASSLQGAGEQFF TGTGCCAGCAGCCTCCAGGGGGCGGGTGAGCAGTTCTTC
TRBJ1-1 - TRBV23-1 - CASSQFVADRLNTEAFF TGCGCCAGCAGTCAATTTGTTGCGGACAGACTGAACACTGAAGCTTTCTTT
TRBJ2-1 - TRBV18 - CASSPGIGNEQFF TGTGCCAGCTCACCCGGTATTGGGAATGAGCAGTTCTTC
TRBJ2-6 - TRBV28 TRBD1 CASSSPGTGGSGANVLTF TGTGCCAGCAGTTCACCCGGGACAGGGGGCTCTGGGGCCAACGTCCTGACTTTC
TRBJ2-7 - TRBV7-2 - CASSFDPGPGEQYF TGTGCCAGCAGCTTCGACCCAGGACCCGGTGAGCAGTACTTC
TRBJ1-1 - TRBV28 - CASSFRNRDIEAFF TGTGCCAGCAGTTTCCGAAACCGGGACATTGAAGCTTTCTTT
TRBJ2-3 once TRBV28 - CASSFEGWADTQYF TGTGCCAGCAGTTTTGAGGGGTGGGCAGATACGCAGTATTTT
TRBJ2-2 - TRBV28 - CASKTSRFSTGELFF TGTGCCAGTAAGACGTCGCGGTTTTCCACCGGGGAGCTGTTTTTT
TRBJ2-7 - TRBV7-2 - CASSSGAGVNEQYF TGTGCCAGCAGCTCAGGGGCCGGGGTCAACGAGCAGTACTTC
TRBJ1-1 few TRBV30 - CARRGNTEAFF TGTGCCAGAAGAGGTAACACTGAAGCTTTCTTT
TRBJ2-5 - TRBV5-1 - CASSPSTVLETQYF TGCGCCAGCAGCCCATCTACAGTATTAGAGACCCAGTACTTC
TRBJ2-2 - TRBV28 - CASSFPRGGHGTGELFF TGTGCCAGCAGTTTCCCACGGGGCGGTCATGGCACCGGGGAGCTGTTTTTT
TRBJ2-5 - TRBV28 TRBD2 CASSFWASGRRETQYF TGTGCCAGCAGTTTTTGGGCTAGCGGGAGGCGTGAGACCCAGTACTTC
TRBJ2-3 - TRBV4-3 TRBD1 CASSPQYTGGTDTQYF TGCGCCAGCAGCCCCCAATATACAGGGGGCACAGATACGCAGTATTTT
TRBJ1-1 - TRBV18 - CASSPSLLGPEAFF TGTGCCAGCTCACCCTCTTTGTTGGGACCTGAAGCTTTCTTT
TRBJ2-7 - TRBV6-5 TRBD1 CASSLTGTGSYEQYF TGTGCCAGCAGTTTGACCGGGACAGGCTCCTACGAGCAGTACTTC
TRBJ2-1 - TRBV2 - CASRPGGRGNEQFF TGTGCCAGCAGACCGGGCGGTCGAGGGAATGAGCAGTTCTTC
TRBJ2-7 - TRBV18 - CASSPGSLLEQYF TGTGCCAGCTCACCGGGCTCCCTGCTCGAGCAGTACTTC
TRBJ1-5 once TRBV10-3 TRBD1 CAISETGEHQPQHF TGTGCCATCAGTGAGACAGGGGAGCATCAGCCCCAGCATTTT
TRBJ1-5 - TRBV28 - CATQMGQLMNQPQHF TGTGCCACACAAATGGGACAACTTATGAATCAGCCCCAGCATTTT
TRBJ1-4 - TRBV28 TRBD1 CASSFLGIGWGWDRGRTNEKLFF TGTGCCAGCAGTTTCTTGGGGATCGGTTGGGGTTGGGACAGGGGGCGAACTAATGAAAAACTGTTTTTT
TRBJ1-1 - TRBV19 TRBD1 CASSILRGQAPPEAFF TGTGCCAGTAGTATACTGAGGGGACAGGCTCCCCCTGAAGCTTTCTTT
TRBJ2-7 - TRBV7-8 - CASSLSAGNYEQYF TGTGCCAGCAGCTTATCAGCAGGGAACTACGAGCAGTACTTC
TRBJ1-1 few TRBV30 - CAWRATRPNTEAFF TGTGCCTGGAGGGCGACCAGGCCGAACACTGAAGCTTTCTTT
TRBJ2-3 - TRBV7-3 TRBD1 CASSEGQGDTQYF TGTGCCAGCAGCGAAGGACAGGGGGATACGCAGTATTTT
TRBJ2-7 - TRBV13 TRBD1 CASSTRQGAAGKQYF TGTGCCAGCAGCACCCGACAGGGGGCCGCGGGTAAGCAGTACTTC
TRBJ2-1 once TRBV6-5 - CASSYRDVPKGNEQFF TGTGCCAGCAGTTACCGAGACGTGCCTAAGGGCAATGAGCAGTTCTTC
TRBJ2-5 once TRBV28 - CASSGTSENKRTQYF TGTGCCAGCAGTGGGACATCAGAGAATAAGAGAACCCAGTACTTC
TRBJ1-5 - TRBV27 - CASRGGNQPQHF TGTGCCAGCAGGGGGGGGAATCAGCCCCAGCATTTT
TRBJ2-2 - TRBV9 - CASSVTSLRHGELFF TGTGCCAGCAGCGTTACCAGTCTTAGGCACGGGGAGCTGTTTTTT
TRBJ2-3 - TRBV13 TRBD1 CASSPGDREKTRYF TGTGCCAGCAGCCCCGGGGACAGAGAAAAAACTCGGTATTTT
TRBJ1-5 - TRBV19 - CASSSDRTYSNQPQHF TGTGCCAGTAGTTCGGACAGAACCTATAGCAATCAGCCCCAGCATTTT
TRBJ1-5 - TRBV5-4 TRBD1 CASSLGGTGPQPQHF TGTGCCAGCAGCTTGGGCGGGACAGGCCCTCAGCCCCAGCATTTT
TRBJ2-7 once TRBV20-1 - CSATGGEQYF TGCAGTGCTACCGGGGGTGAGCAGTACTTC
TRBJ1-4 - TRBV28 - CASSSTRDEAEKLFF TGTGCCAGCAGCTCGACCCGGGACGAAGCTGAAAAACTGTTTTTT
TRBJ2-5 - TRBV14 TRBD1 CASSPGMDRGRETQYF TGTGCCAGCAGCCCCGGGATGGACAGGGGGCGTGAGACCCAGTACTTC
TRBJ2-2 - TRBV27 - CASSLYGGAGELFF TGTGCCAGCAGTTTATACGGGGGAGCCGGGGAGCTGTTTTTT
TRBJ1-5 - TRBV19 - CASSIADSPWPQHF TGTGCCAGTAGTATAGCCGACAGTCCTTGGCCCCAGCATTTT
TRBJ1-2 - TRBV5-1 - CASSPDGFGYGYTF TGCGCCAGCAGTCCTGATGGGTTTGGCTATGGCTACACCTTC
TRBJ1-4 - TRBV2 TRBD1 CASSTGVTNEKLFF TGTGCCAGCAGTACAGGGGTGACTAATGAAAAACTGTTTTTT
TRBJ2-3 - TRBV5-1 TRBD2 CASSLEAGEADTQYF TGCGCCAGCAGCTTGGAGGCGGGAGAAGCAGATACGCAGTATTTT